This T cell receptor (beta chain) was sequenced during a study of T-cell memory formation after mild COVID-19. There are 15 residues in the CDR3. The germline CDR1 and CDR2 sequences are MDHEN and SYDVKM. V was pared by 3 bases and J by 4 bases, with 14 bases between. From the 5' RACE reads, TCRdb called clonotypes with MiXCR, one entry per CDR3 protein. The sample holds hundreds of thousands of distinct CDR3 sequences, roughly a fifth seen once. The chain uses TRBV28 and TRBJ2-3, with a possible D match to TRBD2 (6 bases). The origin of this receptor is a man in his late teens or twenties who had mild COVID-19 (a few samples of this study predate the infection). Cell type and time point are not known. Sequenced: PBMCs or a T cell subset sorted from them (not recorded which). The CDR3 loop reads CASSFGGLRADTQYF. CDR3 DNA sequence: TGTGCCAGCAGTTTTGGGGGGTTGCGAGCAGATACGCAGTATTTT.